The T cell receptor (beta chain) under discussion was sequenced for a study of beta chain features in type 1 diabetes. Study-level information: Sorted cells examined across all samples numbered roughly 100 million. Broader study findings: Patients and controls would share equally any PCR tilt toward shorter templates.

Sequencing targeted expressed TCRB transcripts, as all isolated RNA had been reverse transcribed. For naive, central memory and regulatory T cell samples, reads averaged about 3.7 million. The method was immunoSEQ multiplex PCR; TCRdb's version includes in-frame clones alone and lacks a portion of them. The table includes under 450,000 clones, about 14% detected once. This clone has just a few counts. Its antigen remains unidentified. The purity of all sorted populations exceeded 95%. V shed 0 bases and J shed 4 bases, with 10 bases lying between them. The germline gives CDR1 KGHSH, CDR2 LQKENI. CDR3 length: 14 residues.

This sequence originates from a man aged 25-45 years in good health. V gene TRBV18 combines with J gene TRBJ2-7, with D possibly being TRBD1 (6 bases). Sequenced: naive CD4+ T cells from blood. The CDR3 bases are TGTGCCAGCTCACCACCGGGACACCCATACGAGCAGTACTTC. It encodes CASSPPGHPYEQYF.